The 25 T cell receptor beta chains given below trace back to one sample, sequenced in a study of beta chain features in type 1 diabetes. Reverse transcription of all isolated RNA meant that expressed TCRB transcripts were sequenced. Repertoires were generated with immunoSEQ multiplex PCR, while TCRdb's copy carries only in-frame clones and drops some. The sample carries 150,000 or so clones, 11% recorded once. Sequencing used central memory CD4+ T cells from blood. Receptor source: a man aged 18 to 30 in good health.

In its sample, this clone was seen a few times. The chain links TRBV10-3 to TRBJ2-7; D possibly corresponds to TRBD2 (5 bases). This CDR3 is 11 amino acids long. Trimming removed 0 bases at V and 9 bases at J, with 6 bases between. Germline loops: CDR1 ENHRY, CDR2 SYGVKD. CDR3 sequence reads: CAISESDSQYF. CDR3 sequence (DNA): TGTGCCATCAGTGAGTCGGACTCGCAGTACTTC.

The rearrangement uses TRBV6-5 and TRBJ1-5; 8 positions match TRBD1. Looked up from germline, CDR1 is MNHEY and CDR2 is SVGAGI. Germline trimming cut 6 bases from V and 7 bases from J; bases unmatched to any gene: 5. CDR3 length: 13 residues. The CDR3 DNA follows: TGTGCCAGCAGCGAACAGGGGGTACAGCCCCAGCATTTT. It yields the protein CASSEQGVQPQHF.

This clone was recorded a few times. This chain links TRBV5-6 with TRBJ1-1; TRBD1 matches at 7 bases. The V and J ends lost 4 bases and 5 bases, in that order; junction bases with no gene match: 8. Germline V CDR1 and CDR2: SGHDT, YYEEEE. The CDR3 loop spans 14 amino acids. The CDR3: CASSRRQGVTEAFF. The CDR3 nucleotides are TGTGCCAGCAGCCGACGACAGGGAGTAACTGAAGCTTTCTTT.

This clone was found a few times. V is TRBV23-1 and J is TRBJ2-7; 9 bases map to TRBD2. TRBV23-1 is an ORF for which the function is uncertain. This CDR3 has 15 amino acids. The ends lost 2 bases at V and 3 bases at J; junction bases unmatched: 5. As DNA, the CDR3 is TGCGCCAGCAGTCAAGACCTAGCGGGGCACTACGAGCAGTACTTC. This gives the protein CASSQDLAGHYEQYF.

This chain links TRBV30 with TRBJ1-2, with D uncertain. CDR1 and CDR2 from the germline V gene are GTSNPN and SVGIG (reference sequence). CDR3 size: 12 residues. Trimming shortened V by 0 bases and J by 7 bases, and 9 bases separated the two germline ends. This CDR3 is CAWSVRPTGYTF. CDR3 bases: TGTGCCTGGAGTGTAAGGCCAACTGGCTACACCTTC. The whole variable domain, remainder taken from reference TRBV30 and TRBJ1-2, is SQTIHQWPATLVQPVGSPLSLECTVEGTSNPNLYWYRQAAGRGLQLLFYSVGIGQISSEVPQNLSASRPQDRQFILSSKKLLLSDSGFYLCAWSVRPTGYTFGSGTRLTVV.

The chain couples TRBV11-2 to TRBJ2-5, with 8 positions matching TRBD1. The length of the CDR3 is 13 residues. Per germline, CDR1 SGHAT and CDR2 FQNNGV. V lost 5 bases to trimming and J lost 5 bases; unmatched junction nucleotides: 4. CDR3 sequence: CASSDRDRETQYF. The DNA for the CDR3 is TGTGCCAGCAGCGACCGGGACAGGGAGACCCAGTACTTC.

Worth noting for this clone: The sample contains more than one DNA sequence encoding this CDR3. The chain joins TRBV18 to TRBJ2-5, with unresolved D. The ends were cut back, 6 bases at V and 1 base at J, with 9 bases in the middle. The CDR3 sequence is 13 residues long. Germline V lookup: CDR1 KGHSH, CDR2 LQKENI. The CDR3 loop is CASSPGSQETQYF. The CDR3 DNA reads TGTGCCAGCTCGCCAGGTTCCCAAGAGACCCAGTACTTC.

The rearrangement uses TRBV9 and TRBJ2-5, with D maybe TRBD1 (6 bases). V lost 8 bases, J lost 1 base, and 9 bases lay in between. Germline values: CDR1 SGDLS, CDR2 YYNGEE. The CDR3 extends over 12 amino acids. CDR3: CASGQLQETQYF. CDR3 DNA: TGTGCCAGTGGACAGCTCCAAGAGACCCAGTACTTC.

The chain employs TRBV29-1 and TRBJ1-5; D is unclear. The CDR3 is made up of 13 amino acids. CDR1 SQVTM and CDR2 ANQGSEA come from the germline V gene. V lost 1 base to trimming and J lost 4 bases, with 8 bases between them. The DNA of the CDR3 is TGCAGCGTTGAAGGGGCCCGAAATCAGCCCCAGCATTTT. Amino acid sequence: CSVEGARNQPQHF. The full variable domain, in which reference TRBV29-1 and TRBJ1-5 provide the parts outside the CDR3, is SAVISQKPSRDICQRGTSLTIQCQVDSQVTMMFWYRQQPGQSLTLIATANQGSEATYESGFVIDKFPISRPNLTFSTLTVSNMSPEDSSIYLCSVEGARNQPQHFGDGTRLSIL.

The chain links TRBV4-2 to TRBJ1-2; no reliable D call. Per germline, CDR1 LGHNA and CDR2 YNFKEQ. V was trimmed by 0 bases and J by 7 bases, leaving 6 bases between them. The CDR3 sequence is 12 residues long. CDR3 sequence (DNA): TGTGCCAGCAGCCAAGAGAGGGTTGGCTACACCTTC. This encodes CASSQERVGYTF.

This clone was observed at least ten times. CDR3 in DNA: TGTGCCAGCACCCTACGGGGGGGCCAAGAGACCCAGTACTTC. It codes for CASTLRGGQETQYF. The V gene is TRBV27, the J gene TRBJ2-5, with TRBD2 matching 8 bases. V lost 7 bases, J lost 1 base, and 5 bases stayed unmatched. This CDR3 comprises 14 residues. Per germline, CDR1 MNHEY and CDR2 SMNVEV (reference sequence).

This clone was counted only a few times. The V gene is TRBV5-1, the J gene TRBJ2-1, with no clear D. The CDR3 consists of 12 residues. Germline lookup yields CDR1 SGHRS and CDR2 YFSETQ. V was shortened by 0 bases and J by 8 bases, with 6 bases between the two germline ends. CDR3 DNA: TGCGCCAGCAGCTTGGAGCGTCATGAGCAGTTCTTC. This gives the protein CASSLERHEQFF.

The DNA for the CDR3 is TGTGCCAGCTCACCTCCAACAGGAGGATCCTCTGGAAACACCATATATTTT. Translation gives CASSPPTGGSSGNTIYF. This sequence joins TRBV18 and TRBJ1-3; TRBD1 might be the D (5 bases). In germline, CDR1 is KGHSH, CDR2 LQKENI. The V end lost 3 bases, the J end lost 0 bases, and 15 bases lay between the germline ends. CDR3 length: 17 amino acids.

This clone has only a few counts. The V call is TRBV10-3, the J call TRBJ1-2; D is uncertain. The germline V gene has CDR1 ENHRY and CDR2 SYGVKD. Trimming pared 0 bases from V and 4 bases from J, leaving 9 bases between. This CDR3 has 14 residues. The CDR3 sequence is CAISESNEVYGYTF. DNA of the CDR3: TGTGCCATCAGTGAGTCTAATGAGGTCTATGGCTACACCTTC.

This clone was seen at least ten times. Other nucleotide sequences in the sample specify the same CDR3. The chain recombines TRBV30 with TRBJ1-1, with D maybe TRBD1 (5 bases). Trimming removed 3 bases at V and 1 base at J, with 9 bases between. This CDR3 contains 13 residues. Germline V gene sequence: CDR1 GTSNPN, CDR2 SVGIG (reference sequence). The CDR3 is CAWREQGNTEAFF. For the CDR3, the DNA is TGTGCCTGGAGAGAGCAGGGGAACACTGAAGCTTTCTTT.

The CDR3 nucleotides read TGTGCCAGCAGCTTGTCGGGACAGGGGGTGAATGGCTACACCTTC. Its protein is CASSLSGQGVNGYTF. This rearrangement joins TRBV5-4 to TRBJ1-2; 11 positions agree with TRBD1. Germline CDR1 and CDR2: SGHNT and YYREEE (reference sequence). The CDR3 is made up of 15 amino acids. V lost 1 base, J lost 6 bases, and 5 bases stayed unmatched.

This clone showed up just once. The chain is built from TRBV28 and TRBJ2-6; no definite D call. V lost 7 bases, J lost 2 bases, and 6 bases lay in between. This CDR3 has 13 amino acids. Germline CDR1 MDHEN, CDR2 SYDVKM. As DNA, the CDR3 is TGTGCCAGCACTGATCCTGGGGCCAACGTCCTGACTTTC. Its translation: CASTDPGANVLTF.

This clone appeared once. The gene calls are TRBV7-2 and TRBJ1-1; the match to TRBD1 covers 9 bases. The ends lost 5 bases at V and 10 bases at J; junction bases unmatched: 14. From germline, CDR1 is SGHTA and CDR2 FQGNSA. The CDR3 runs to 15 residues. The CDR3, as DNA: TGTGCCAGCAGCACTATTGGTATACCGGGACAGGGAGCTTTCTTT. Encoded protein: CASSTIGIPGQGAFF.

This clone was detected only a few times. J is TRBJ2-1 and V is TRBV5-1; a possible D gene is TRBD2 (6 bases). The CDR3 is made up of 15 amino acids. Looked up from germline, CDR1 is SGHRS and CDR2 is YFSETQ. Trimming removed 4 bases at V and 5 bases at J, with 16 bases between. The DNA for the CDR3 is TGCGCCAGCAGCCTCACGGGGGAGGCCCACAATGAGCAGTTCTTC. Translating it yields CASSLTGEAHNEQFF.

The J gene is TRBJ2-1, the V gene TRBV4-2; weak D call: TRBD2 (5 bases). The CDR3 runs to 14 residues. Trimming shortened V by 4 bases and J by 8 bases, and 15 bases separated the two germline ends. Germline V gives CDR1 LGHNA, CDR2 YNFKEQ. CDR3 in amino acids: CASSLRRGLDEQFF. CDR3 bases: TGTGCCAGCAGCCTCCGGCGAGGGCTCGATGAGCAGTTCTTC.

The chain has TRBV7-8 and TRBJ2-5, with D possibly TRBD2 on 5 matching bases. Trimming stripped 5 bases from V and 11 bases from J, with 18 bases between. Germline V gene lookup returns CDR1 SGHVS and CDR2 FQNEAQ. The CDR3 covers 13 residues. This chain's CDR3 is CASSPPSLWEQYF. The CDR3 DNA is TGTGCCAGCAGCCCGCCCTCGCTTTGGGAGCAGTACTTC.

Relative to its sample, this clone is medium-sized. This chain connects TRBV28 to TRBJ2-1; 7 bases match TRBD1. The CDR3 is 15 amino acids. The germline V gene encodes CDR1 MDHEN and CDR2 SYDVKM. After removal of 3 bases from V and 7 bases from J, the junction contained 9 bases not matched to a gene. CDR3 protein: CASSLNRGRQNEQFF. The CDR3 DNA follows: TGTGCCAGCAGTTTGAATAGGGGGCGACAGAATGAGCAGTTCTTC.

This clone was detected ten times or more. This chain joins TRBV28 and TRBJ2-6, with D unclear. Germline V gives CDR1 MDHEN, CDR2 SYDVKM. V shed 1 base and J shed 2 bases, with 6 bases lying between them. CDR3 length: 15 residues. CDR3 coding DNA: TGTGCCAGCAGTTTATTGGGCGCTGGGGCCAACGTCCTGACTTTC. This encodes CASSLLGAGANVLTF.

The chain couples TRBV4-1 to TRBJ1-1; TRBD1 aligns across 9 bases. The length of the CDR3 is 15 residues. V lost 4 bases, J lost 2 bases, and 5 bases stayed unmatched. Per the germline V gene, CDR1 is MGHRA and CDR2 is YSYEKL. CDR3 protein: CASSLRDRDNTEAFF. The CDR3 nucleotides are TGCGCCAGCAGCCTCCGGGACAGGGATAACACTGAAGCTTTCTTT.

This clone was seen a few times. This clone may be a read error of a much larger clone one base away. The chain uses TRBV10-3 and TRBJ2-7; 9 nucleotides align to TRBD2. CDR1 ENHRY and CDR2 SYGVKD come from the germline V gene. The CDR3 contains 15 residues. The CDR3 coding sequence is TGTGCCAGCAGTGGCAGCGGCGGGGGGGCCTACGAGCAGTACTTC. Its translation is CASSGSGGGAYEQYF.